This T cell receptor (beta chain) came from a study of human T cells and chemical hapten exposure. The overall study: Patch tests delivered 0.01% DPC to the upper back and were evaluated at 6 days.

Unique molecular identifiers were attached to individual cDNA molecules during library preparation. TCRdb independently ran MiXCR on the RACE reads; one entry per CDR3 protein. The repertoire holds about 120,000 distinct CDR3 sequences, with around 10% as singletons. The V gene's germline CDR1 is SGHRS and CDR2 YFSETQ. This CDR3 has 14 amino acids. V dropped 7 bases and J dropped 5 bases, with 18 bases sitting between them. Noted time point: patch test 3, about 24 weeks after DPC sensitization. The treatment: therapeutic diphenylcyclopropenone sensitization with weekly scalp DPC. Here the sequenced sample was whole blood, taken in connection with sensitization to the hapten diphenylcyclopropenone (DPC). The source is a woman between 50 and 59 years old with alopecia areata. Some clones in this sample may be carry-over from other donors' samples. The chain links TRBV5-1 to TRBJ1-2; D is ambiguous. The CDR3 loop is CASGETSARYGYTF. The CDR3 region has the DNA TGCGCCAGCGGTGAAACTTCAGCCCGTTATGGCTACACCTTC.